Following are 26 T cell receptor beta chains from one sample sequenced in a study of beta chain features in type 1 diabetes. All of the isolated RNA was reverse transcribed, so expressed TCRB transcripts were sequenced. Sequencing was performed with immunoSEQ multiplex PCR; in TCRdb, only in-frame clones are kept and a portion is missing. The sample holds under 450,000 clones; 14% are singletons and the top ten take roughly 0.035%. Sequencing was performed on naive CD4+ T cells from blood. These receptors originate from a man aged 25 to 40 in good health.

The genes are TRBV10-3 and TRBJ2-7; 9 nucleotides line up with TRBD2. CDR3 size: 14 residues. The V and J ends lost 3 bases and 2 bases, in that order; junction bases with no gene match: 2. Germline V gives CDR1 ENHRY, CDR2 SYGVKD. This CDR3 is CAISEAGGAYEQYV. The CDR3 nucleotides read TGTGCCATCAGTGAAGCGGGAGGTGCCTACGAGCAGTACGTC.

This chain uses TRBV6-6 with TRBJ2-7; D is possibly TRBD1 (6 bases). This CDR3 is 13 amino acids long. CDR1 is MNHNY and CDR2 is SVGAGI in the germline V gene (reference sequence). V gave up 5 bases and J gave up 1 base, with 9 bases separating them. The chain's CDR3 is CASSHTGSYEQYF. The CDR3 nucleotides are TGTGCCAGCAGTCACACAGGGTCCTACGAGCAGTACTTC.

This clone was found a few times. This rearrangement joins TRBV6-5 to TRBJ2-1; 10 bases fit TRBD2. J was trimmed by 9 bases and V by 2 bases; bases with no gene match: 10. The CDR3 length is 16 residues. Germline CDR1 is MNHEY and CDR2 is SVGAGI. The DNA for the CDR3 is TGTGCCAGCAGTTACACGTCCAGCGGGGGGGCGCGTGAGCAGTTCTTC. Its protein product is CASSYTSSGGAREQFF.

Only a few counts were recorded for this clone. The chain is built from TRBV14 and TRBJ2-1; a weak D match, TRBD1 (6 bases). This CDR3 region has 12 residues. The germline V and J ends were trimmed by 4 bases and 8 bases, with 9 bases remaining between them. CDR1 SGHDN and CDR2 FVKESK come from the germline V gene. CDR3 coding DNA: TGTGCCAGCAGCCCAGGGGCTGATGAGCAGTTCTTC. Translating it yields CASSPGADEQFF.

This clone was seen a few times. This chain connects TRBV2 to TRBJ1-5, with 9 bases aligning to TRBD1. This CDR3 comprises 13 residues. CDR1 is SNHLY, CDR2 FYNNEI, per germline. Trimming took 4 bases from V and 6 from J; bases not matched to a gene: 1. This chain's CDR3 is CASSGTGVQPQHF. The CDR3 nucleotides are TGTGCCAGCAGTGGGACAGGGGTTCAGCCCCAGCATTTT. The full variable domain, rest sourced from reference TRBV2 and TRBJ1-5, is EPEVTQTPSHQVTQMGQEVILRCVPISNHLYFYWYRQILGQKVEFLVSFYNNEISEKSEIFDDQFSVERPDGSNFTLKIRSTKLEDSAMYFCASSGTGVQPQHFGDGTRLSIL.

In nucleotides, the CDR3 is TGTGCCAGCAGAGGCCTCGGACAGGGGACCGCTGAAGCTTTCTTT. Protein: CASRGLGQGTAEAFF. This chain joins TRBV6-5 and TRBJ1-1, with 9 bases aligning to TRBD1. The CDR3 spans 15 residues. The V gene end was trimmed by 6 bases and the J gene end by 6 bases; junction bases not matched to a gene: 11. Germline V CDR1 and CDR2: MNHEY, SVGAGI.

Here the CDR3 DNA reads TGTGCCAGCAGCGTACGACTAGCGGACGCATCTCAAGACGGGACCCAGTACTTC. It encodes CASSVRLADASQDGTQYF. The chain recombines TRBV9 with TRBJ2-5; 9 positions agree with TRBD2. V was clipped by 1 base and J by 7 bases; unmatched bases: 17. This CDR3 spans 18 amino acids. The germline CDR1 and CDR2 sequences are SGDLS and YYNGEE.

V is TRBV15 and J is TRBJ2-3; TRBD2 matches at 10 bases. This CDR3 is 16 amino acids long. V lost 4 bases to trimming and J lost 3 bases; unmatched junction nucleotides: 7. Germline CDR1 reads LNHNV; CDR2 reads YYDKDF (reference sequence). CDR3 nucleotides: TGTGCCACCAGCACCTGGACTAGCGGTAATACAGATACGCAGTATTTT. Translating gives CATSTWTSGNTDTQYF.

This clone was seen only a few times. The chain joins TRBV10-2 to TRBJ2-7, with no clear D. The CDR3 spans 13 residues. In germline, CDR1 is WSHSY, CDR2 SAAADI. V lost 6 bases to trimming and J lost 1 base, with 10 bases between them. DNA of the CDR3: TGCGCCAGCAGGGTACAGAGTTCCTACGAGCAGTACTTC. Translating gives CASRVQSSYEQYF.

The V gene is TRBV7-8, the J gene TRBJ1-5, with 8 bases matching TRBD1. Germline values: CDR1 SGHVS, CDR2 FQNEAQ. The CDR3 is 14 residues long. The junction had 2 bases not matched to a gene; V was cut back by 5 bases and J by 2 bases. CDR3 amino acids: CASSTDRGNQPQHF. The CDR3 nucleotides are TGTGCCAGCAGCACGGACAGGGGCAATCAGCCCCAGCATTTT. The full variable domain, rest sourced from reference TRBV7-8 and TRBJ1-5, is GAGVSQSPRYKVAKRGQDVALRCDPISGHVSLFWYQQALGQGPEFLTYFQNEAQLDKSGLPSDRFFAERPEGSVSTLKIQRTQQEDSAVYLCASSTDRGNQPQHFGDGTRLSIL.

The chain carries TRBV4-2 and TRBJ1-5, with D hard to call. V lost 1 base, J lost 1 base, and 8 bases lay in between. The V gene's germline CDR1 is LGHNA and CDR2 YNFKEQ. CDR3 length: 15 amino acids. As DNA, the CDR3 is TGTGCCAGCAGCCAAGTCGGCAGAAGCAATCAGCCCCAGCATTTT. Protein product: CASSQVGRSNQPQHF.

On this clone: Other DNA sequences of this sample code for an identical CDR3. This chain joins TRBV11-2 and TRBJ2-2, with D unresolved. This CDR3 spans 11 amino acids. Trimming stripped 3 bases from V and 6 bases from J, with 2 bases between. Germline CDR1 and CDR2: SGHAT and FQNNGV. The CDR3 protein is CASSFPGELFF. In DNA form, the CDR3 reads TGTGCCAGCAGCTTTCCCGGGGAGCTGTTTTTT. The full variable domain, its missing parts supplied by reference TRBV11-2 and TRBJ2-2, is EAGVAQSPRYKIIEKRQSVAFWCNPISGHATLYWYQQILGQGPKLLIQFQNNGVVDDSQLPKDRFSAERLKGVDSTLKIQPAKLEDSAVYLCASSFPGELFFGEGSRLTVL.

The chain has TRBV9 and TRBJ2-1; D is perhaps TRBD1 (7 bases). The CDR3 spans 16 residues. V was clipped by 0 bases and J by 1 base, with 11 bases between them. Germline CDR1 is SGDLS and CDR2 is YYNGEE. CDR3 nucleotides: TGTGCCAGCAGCGTAGACCAGGGGGGATCCTACAATGAGCAGTTCTTC. Encoded protein: CASSVDQGGSYNEQFF.

The sample holds a few counts of this clone. V usage is TRBV5-6 and J usage is TRBJ2-3; a weak D match, TRBD1 (6 bases). The CDR3 spans 14 residues. The V and J ends lost 0 bases and 1 base respectively, with 6 bases between them. Germline V gene lookup returns CDR1 SGHDT and CDR2 YYEEEE. The CDR3 here is CASSLDRGTDTQYF. The CDR3 DNA reads as TGTGCCAGCAGCTTGGACAGGGGCACAGATACGCAGTATTTT.

This clone has just a few counts. The V call is TRBV7-2, the J call TRBJ2-1; possibly TRBD1 for D (6 bases). This CDR3 has 19 amino acids. The germline gives CDR1 SGHTA, CDR2 FQGNSA. Trimming shortened V by 2 bases and J by 1 base, and 21 bases separated the two germline ends. As DNA, the CDR3 is TGTGCCAGCAGCTTATCGGGTCGGTTACAGGGCCGGTCCTACAATGAGCAGTTCTTC. Amino acids: CASSLSGRLQGRSYNEQFF. Full variable domain (remainder filled in from reference TRBV7-2 and TRBJ2-1): GAGVSQSPSNKVTEKGKDVELRCDPISGHTALYWYRQSLGQGLEFLIYFQGNSAPDKSGLPSDRFSAERTGGSVSTLTIQRTQQEDSAVYLCASSLSGRLQGRSYNEQFFGPGTRLTVL.

This sequence joins TRBV10-3 and TRBJ1-5; possible D gene TRBD1, 6 bases. CDR1 and CDR2 (germline): ENHRY, SYGVKD. The CDR3 runs to 14 residues. V was cut by 6 bases and J by 3 bases, with 12 bases left in between. The CDR3 nucleotides are TGTGCCATCAGACTGGACAGATTCAATCAGCCCCAGCATTTT. This encodes CAIRLDRFNQPQHF.

The table lists this clone with a few counts. The chain recombines TRBV6-5 with TRBJ2-2; D gene uncertain. V lost 5 bases, J lost 6 bases, and 7 bases lay in between. The length of the CDR3 is 12 residues. Germline CDR1 reads MNHEY; CDR2 reads SVGAGI. The CDR3 protein is CASSRYPGELFF. The CDR3 DNA reads as TGTGCCAGCAGTCGGTATCCCGGGGAGCTGTTTTTT.

With respect to this clone: The same CDR3 also results from other DNA sequences found in this sample. The V call is TRBV30, the J call TRBJ1-5; tentative D call: TRBD1 (6 bases). Trimming pared 4 bases from V and 3 bases from J, leaving 10 bases between. Germline values: CDR1 GTSNPN, CDR2 SVGIG (reference sequence). This CDR3 spans 13 amino acids. The CDR3 spells CAWTQGSNQPQHF. The CDR3 DNA sequence: TGTGCCTGGACCCAGGGGTCCAATCAGCCCCAGCATTTT.

This clone was counted a few times. V gene TRBV5-1 combines with J gene TRBJ1-4; D gene uncertain. Germline-derived CDR1 and CDR2 are SGHRS and YFSETQ. V lost 4 bases to trimming and J lost 8 bases, with 15 bases between them. This CDR3 contains 14 residues. The CDR3 DNA reads TGCGCCAGCAGCCCGTCTGGGTCCAACGAAAAACTGTTTTTT. Its translation is CASSPSGSNEKLFF.

This chain uses TRBV11-3 with TRBJ2-7; 9 bases are shared with TRBD1. Germline lookup yields CDR1 SGHNT and CDR2 YENEEA. This CDR3 has 15 residues. After removal of 3 bases from V and 5 bases from J, the junction contained 8 bases not matched to a gene. The CDR3, as DNA: TGTGCCAGCAGCTTGGCGAGGGACAGGGTCCACGAGCAGTACGTC. This sequence encodes CASSLARDRVHEQYV.

This clone was counted between two and nine times. The chain has TRBV18 and TRBJ2-7; TRBD2 matches 13 bases. The V gene end was trimmed by 2 bases and the J gene end by 6 bases; junction bases not matched to a gene: 10. Germline V gives CDR1 KGHSH, CDR2 LQKENI. The CDR3 extends over 17 amino acids. CDR3 in amino acids: CASSPGLAGAKGGEQYV. The CDR3 coding sequence is TGTGCCAGCTCACCAGGACTAGCGGGGGCCAAAGGGGGCGAGCAGTACGTC.

V usage is TRBV9 and J usage is TRBJ2-2; D perhaps matches TRBD2 (5 bases). Germline CDR1 is SGDLS and CDR2 is YYNGEE. The CDR3 spans 16 residues. Between the trimmed V and J ends, which lost 5 bases and 0 bases, there was a span of 14 bases. The CDR3 here is CASSSGSGPNTGELFF. CDR3 coding DNA: TGTGCCAGCAGTTCGGGGAGCGGACCGAACACCGGGGAGCTGTTTTTT.

The V call is TRBV7-9, the J call TRBJ2-3; D remains unclear. The V end was cut by 5 bases, the J end by 4 bases, with 22 bases between. This CDR3 is built from 17 residues. Germline V lookup: CDR1 SEHNR, CDR2 FQNEAQ (reference sequence). The CDR3, as DNA: TGTGCCAGCAGCCAACCGGGTCTACCGCTAAAGGCAGATACGCAGTATTTT. Translated: CASSQPGLPLKADTQYF.

This clone was observed at least ten times. The chain couples TRBV25-1 to TRBJ2-7, with D possibly being TRBD2 (5 bases). The germline V gene has CDR1 MGHDK and CDR2 SYGVNS. Trimming stripped 6 bases from V and 4 bases from J, with 13 bases between. CDR3 length: 13 residues. CDR3 sequence (DNA): TGTGCCAGCAGCCTAGCTTCGGGGTACGAGCAGTACGTC. Its protein product is CASSLASGYEQYV.

The V call is TRBV28, the J call TRBJ2-1; TRBD2 might be the D (6 bases). The germline V gene encodes CDR1 MDHEN and CDR2 SYDVKM. V was cut by 8 bases and J by 0 bases, with 8 bases left in between. This CDR3 has 13 amino acids. CDR3 region: CASEDYSYNEQFF. The CDR3 region has the DNA TGTGCCAGCGAGGACTACTCCTACAATGAGCAGTTCTTC.

The chain is built from TRBV1 and TRBJ2-5; the table's D call TRBD1 went unverified against the DNA. TRBV1 is marked as a pseudogene. The CDR3 sequence is 15 residues long. The CDR3 nucleotides read TGCACCAGCAGCGTTTATGGCAGATTACAAGAGACCCAGTACTTC. Its translation is CTSSVYGRLQETQYF.